This entry lists 21 T cell receptor beta chains sequenced from one sample in a study of blood T cell repertoires in COVID-19. The assay was immunoSEQ multiplex PCR, and TCRdb's table has in-frame clones only and misses some. The sample has over 85,000 clones, roughly 90% seen once. What was sequenced was peripheral blood. These receptors came from a woman over 75 with acute or convalescent COVID-19.

Here the CDR3 DNA reads TGCAGTGCTAGTCGGGACAGAAACTATGGCTACACCTTC. Protein sequence: CSASRDRNYGYTF. The rearrangement links TRBV20-1 to TRBJ1-2, with 7 positions matching TRBD1. Germline V gene lookup returns CDR1 DFQATT and CDR2 SNEGSKA (reference sequence). CDR3 length: 13 residues. Trimming took 3 bases from V and 2 from J; bases not matched to a gene: 3.

This clone has just one count. The rearrangement links TRBV11-1 to TRBJ1-3; D gene uncertain. Trimming left V 6 bases short and J 2 bases short, with 14 bases between. Germline values: CDR1 SGHAT, CDR2 FQDESV (reference sequence). CDR3 size: 15 residues. CDR3 protein: CASSWEARPGNTIYF. The CDR3 coding sequence is TGTGCCAGCAGTTGGGAGGCCCGCCCTGGAAACACCATATATTTT. The entire variable domain, with the rest obtained from reference TRBV11-1 and TRBJ1-3, is as follows: EAEVAQSPRYKITEKSQAVAFWCDPISGHATLYWYRQILGQGPELLVQFQDESVVDDSQLPKDRFSAERLKGVDSTLKIQPAELGDSAMYLCASSWEARPGNTIYFGEGSWLTVV.

The rearrangement uses TRBV15 and TRBJ1-6, with a tentative D call TRBD1 (6 bases). CDR3 length: 15 amino acids. Trimming cost V 3 bases and J 5 bases, with 11 bases left between them. The germline V gene encodes CDR1 LNHNV and CDR2 YYDKDF (reference sequence). The CDR3 sequence: CATSSWTVDNSPLHF. The CDR3 region has the DNA TGTGCCACCAGCAGCTGGACAGTCGATAATTCACCCCTCCACTTT.

This clone was seen just once. This chain links TRBV5-1 with TRBJ1-4; 8 nucleotides line up with TRBD1. J gave up 8 bases and V 4 bases, and 10 bases lay outside the gene matches. The CDR3 is 15 amino acids. CDR1 and CDR2 from the germline V gene are SGHRS and YFSETQ. CDR3 sequence reads: CASSRRTGQGEKLFF. The CDR3, as DNA: TGCGCCAGCAGCCGTAGGACAGGGCAAGGCGAAAAACTGTTTTTT.

The V call is TRBV18, the J call TRBJ1-3; the D gene is possibly TRBD1 (5 bases). This CDR3 region has 14 residues. Trimming stripped 9 bases from V and 0 bases from J, with 12 bases between. Germline V gene lookup returns CDR1 KGHSH and CDR2 LQKENI. The CDR3 protein is CASWDWSSGNTIYF. DNA for the CDR3: TGTGCCAGTTGGGACTGGAGCTCTGGAAACACCATATATTTT.

This clone was counted between two and nine times. The rearrangement links TRBV11-3 to TRBJ1-1; perhaps TRBD1 as D (5 bases). There are 16 residues in the CDR3. Germline V gives CDR1 SGHNT, CDR2 YENEEA. Trimming removed 0 bases from V and 3 bases from J, with 14 bases in between. The CDR3 DNA follows: TGTGCCAGCAGCTTAGATAACTGGCAGGGATACACTGAAGCTTTCTTT. Amino acids: CASSLDNWQGYTEAFF. Together with reference TRBV11-3 and TRBJ1-1, the CDR3 gives the full variable domain: EAGVVQSPRYKIIEKKQPVAFWCNPISGHNTLYWYLQNLGQGPELLIRYENEEAVDDSQLPKDRFSAERLKGVDSTLKIQPAELGDSAVYLCASSLDNWQGYTEAFFGQGTRLTVV.

This rearrangement joins TRBV12-5 to TRBJ1-4; D is ambiguous. V was clipped by 1 base and J by 3 bases, with 12 bases between them. This CDR3 comprises 16 residues. Germline V gene sequence: CDR1 LGHNT, CDR2 FRNRAP. CDR3 DNA sequence: TGTGCTAGTGGTTTGGGGGCGGGCGGTTCTAATGAAAAACTGTTTTTT. Protein sequence: CASGLGAGGSNEKLFF.

This clone was counted between two and nine times. The chain joins TRBV21-1 to TRBJ2-2; TRBD2, the table's D call, lacks a check against the DNA. TRBV21-1 is deemed a pseudogene. This CDR3 contains 14 residues. CDR3 in DNA: TGTGCCAGCAGGGGAGTTCGTTACACCGGGGAGCTGTTTTTT. Translation: CASRGVRYTGELFF.

The V call is TRBV5-1, the J call TRBJ2-7; possible D gene TRBD1, 6 bases. The germline gives CDR1 SGHRS, CDR2 YFSETQ. The CDR3 contains 14 residues. Trimming cost V 4 bases and J 2 bases, with 13 bases left between them. Written as DNA, the CDR3 is TGCGCCAGCAGCCCCTCACAGGGTACCTACGAGCAGTACTTC. Its protein is CASSPSQGTYEQYF.

This clone occurred once. The chain links TRBV6-6 to TRBJ1-2; D remains unclear. Trimming took 4 bases from V and 3 from J, leaving 12 bases between them. The CDR3 runs to 14 residues. Germline V gene sequence: CDR1 MNHNY, CDR2 SVGAGI (reference sequence). CDR3 amino acids: CASSSPTTHYGYTF. As DNA, the CDR3 is TGTGCCAGCAGTTCCCCAACAACCCACTATGGCTACACCTTC.

Here the CDR3 reads CASSRHMNTEAFF. DNA for the CDR3: TGTGCCAGCAGCCGACACATGAACACTGAAGCTTTCTTT. The chain recombines TRBV14 with TRBJ1-1; no definite D call. This CDR3 region has 13 residues. Germline V gene data show CDR1 as SGHDN and CDR2 as FVKESK. V was clipped by 4 bases and J by 0 bases, with 6 bases between them.

The V gene is TRBV7-9, the J gene TRBJ1-2; D is perhaps TRBD1 (6 bases). The CDR3 is 18 residues long. CDR1 is SEHNR, CDR2 FQNEAQ, per germline (reference sequence). The V gene lost 0 bases and the J gene lost 0 bases, with 17 bases spanning the gap. CDR3 protein: CASSLAAADSPSNYGYTF. CDR3 in DNA: TGTGCCAGCAGCTTAGCGGCGGCGGACAGCCCATCTAACTATGGCTACACCTTC.

J is TRBJ2-5 and V is TRBV5-4; possibly TRBD1 for D (6 bases). Germline CDR1 is SGHNT and CDR2 is YYREEE (reference sequence). There are 16 residues in the CDR3. The germline V and J ends were trimmed by 2 bases and 5 bases, with 19 bases remaining between them. The CDR3, as DNA: TGTGCCAGCAGCTTTGGTCTAGGGCAGGGGTGGGAGACCCAGTACTTC. It yields the protein CASSFGLGQGWETQYF.

The chain combines TRBV30 with TRBJ2-5; D gene unclear. V gave up 2 bases and J gave up 5 bases, with 12 bases separating them. CDR1 is GTSNPN and CDR2 is SVGIG in the germline V gene (reference sequence). The CDR3 contains 13 residues. The CDR3 is CAWSRSPRETQYF. For the CDR3, the DNA is TGTGCCTGGAGTAGGAGTCCTCGGGAGACCCAGTACTTC.

V usage is TRBV5-1 and J usage is TRBJ2-1, with TRBD1 identical over 10 bases. CDR1 is SGHRS and CDR2 is YFSETQ in the germline V gene. The CDR3 is 15 residues long. V lost 4 bases to trimming and J lost 2 bases; unmatched junction nucleotides: 3. Here the CDR3 DNA reads TGCGCCAGCAGCCCGGGACAGGGGACCTACAATGAGCAGTTCTTC. Translating gives CASSPGQGTYNEQFF.

This clone was seen a few times. The chain has TRBV13 and TRBJ1-4; TRBD1 is a possible D gene (5 bases). CDR1 is PRHDT and CDR2 is FYEKMQ in the germline V gene (reference sequence). Trimming shortened V by 0 bases and J by 0 bases, and 11 bases separated the two germline ends. The CDR3 is 17 residues long. CDR3 sequence reads: CASSLGRWGATNEKLFF. CDR3 coding DNA: TGTGCCAGCAGCTTAGGCCGGTGGGGGGCAACTAATGAAAAACTGTTTTTT.

This clone was detected only once. The chain is built from TRBV19 and TRBJ2-7; no reliable D call. The germline gives CDR1 LNHDA, CDR2 SQIVND (reference sequence). The CDR3 extends over 12 amino acids. Trimming removed 4 bases at V and 0 bases at J, with 4 bases between. The CDR3 region is CASSSGSYEQYF. CDR3 DNA sequence: TGTGCCAGTAGTAGCGGCTCCTACGAGCAGTACTTC.

The chain couples TRBV19 to TRBJ2-4; 7 bases agree with TRBD2. CDR1 and CDR2 (germline): LNHDA, SQIVND (reference sequence). V was clipped by 7 bases and J by 9 bases; unmatched bases: 12. The CDR3 is 14 residues long. The CDR3 loop reads CASTAGRVRGIQYF. In DNA, the CDR3 is TGTGCCAGTACCGCGGGGAGGGTGAGAGGCATTCAGTACTTC.

This clone was observed a few times. The rearrangement joins TRBV11-3 to TRBJ1-4; D is ambiguous. CDR1 and CDR2 from the germline V gene are SGHNT and YENEEA. The CDR3 spans 12 residues. Deletions cut 3 bases from V and 7 bases from J, with 6 bases between. The CDR3 DNA follows: TGTGCCAGCAGCTTCTCCGGTGAAAAACTGTTTTTT. It yields the protein CASSFSGEKLFF.

J is TRBJ1-1 and V is TRBV6-5; D gene uncertain. There are 14 residues in the CDR3. The germline gives CDR1 MNHEY, CDR2 SVGAGI. V was clipped by 6 bases and J by 4 bases, with 15 bases between them. Here the CDR3 reads CASSLFPRGTEAFF. CDR3 nucleotides: TGTGCCAGCAGCCTCTTCCCTCGGGGCACTGAAGCTTTCTTT.

CDR3 sequence reads: CASSGSSTDTQYF. In DNA form, the CDR3 reads TGTGCCAGCAGCGGTTCTAGCACAGATACGCAGTATTTT. The chain employs TRBV9 and TRBJ2-3; no reliable D call. There are 13 residues in the CDR3. Germline V gene sequence: CDR1 SGDLS, CDR2 YYNGEE. V dropped 3 bases and J dropped 0 bases, with 5 bases sitting between them.